The clone carrying this TCR beta chain was seen once. Its matching antigen is unknown. The data are from a study of identical twins. General study findings and limits: Insertions ran lower in abundant cord blood beta clonotypes, though not in memory repertoires. Model-predicted out-of-frame TCR alpha sharing fell below observed values in monozygotic twins.

Template switching introduced a universal primer site, and the cDNA bore unique molecular identifiers. MiXCR, run by TCRdb on the 5' RACE reads, gives a single entry per CDR3 protein. The sample lists roughly 1.6 million distinct CDR3 sequences, under 35% occurring once. The CDR3 runs 14 residues. The V end was cut by 2 bases, the J end by 1 base, with 10 bases between. Germline-derived CDR1 and CDR2 are SQVTM and ANQGSEA. The chain combines TRBV29-1 with TRBJ2-3; D ambiguous. Sequencing was performed on cord blood. This TCR was recovered from a newborn girl in good health. The CDR3 DNA sequence: TGCAGCGTTGAATCACCCCTGGGCACAGATACGCAGTATTTT. This codes for CSVESPLGTDTQYF.